These 22 T cell receptor beta chains share one sample of origin, sequenced in a study of T cell repertoires in ileal Crohn's disease. Time point: inflamed ileum from the surgical specimen. The protocol was immunoSEQ multiplex PCR, while the TCRdb copy is restricted to in-frame clones and leaves out a portion. Of 9,500 to 12,000 clones detected, 87% appear once; the ten largest clones hold more than 8%. Sample: ileal tissue. The receptors shown here come from an adult with Crohn's disease.

A single count supports this clone. The gene calls are TRBV15 and TRBJ2-7; the D gene could be TRBD1 or TRBD2 (5 bases each). Trimming took 3 bases from V and 0 from J, leaving 12 bases between them. Germline V gene lookup returns CDR1 LNHNV and CDR2 YYDKDF (reference sequence). This CDR3 is built from 15 residues. The CDR3: CATSRFRDASYEQYF. The CDR3 DNA follows: TGTGCCACCAGCAGGTTCCGGGACGCCTCCTACGAGCAGTACTTC.

This rearrangement joins TRBV5-1 to TRBJ1-1; 7 nucleotides line up with TRBD1. The germline V gene has CDR1 SGHRS and CDR2 YFSETQ. Trimming removed 4 bases from V and 2 bases from J; junction bases left unmatched: 17. CDR3 length: 18 residues. The chain's CDR3 is CASSPSLLTGTANTEAFF. The DNA of the CDR3 is TGCGCCAGCAGCCCGAGTCTGTTAACCGGGACAGCCAACACTGAAGCTTTCTTT.

V and J are TRBV10-3 and TRBJ2-2, with D unclear. The CDR3 spans 14 residues. The germline V and J ends were trimmed by 2 bases and 5 bases, with 9 bases remaining between them. Per the germline V gene, CDR1 is ENHRY and CDR2 is SYGVKD. CDR3 loop: CAISEVSATGELFF. The CDR3 DNA follows: TGTGCCATCAGTGAGGTATCGGCGACCGGGGAGCTGTTTTTT.

This chain links TRBV18 with TRBJ2-3; 9 positions agree with TRBD2. CDR3 length equals 18 residues. The germline V gene has CDR1 KGHSH and CDR2 LQKENI. J lost 4 bases, V lost 0 bases, and 11 bases had no gene match. CDR3: CASSPPNNRGRAPDTQYF. Here the CDR3 DNA reads TGTGCCAGCTCACCACCGAATAATCGCGGGAGGGCCCCAGATACGCAGTATTTT. Using reference TRBV18 and TRBJ2-3 for the parts outside the CDR3, the full variable domain is NAGVMQNPRHLVRRRGQEARLRCSPMKGHSHVYWYRQLPEEGLKFMVYLQKENIIDESGMPKERFSAEFPKEGPSILRIQQVVRGDSAAYFCASSPPNNRGRAPDTQYFGPGTRLTVL.

V gene TRBV30 combines with J gene TRBJ2-5; 7 nucleotides line up with TRBD2. Germline V gene lookup returns CDR1 GTSNPN and CDR2 SVGIG (reference sequence). The CDR3 is 14 residues long. With V trimmed by 1 base and J by 1 base, 3 bases remained unmatched. The CDR3 reads CAWSGDYSQETQYF. In DNA, the CDR3 is TGTGCCTGGAGTGGGGACTACTCCCAAGAGACCCAGTACTTC.

The chain has TRBV18 and TRBJ2-5, with D uncertain. The V end lost 3 bases, the J end lost 4 bases, and 9 bases lay between the germline ends. CDR3 length equals 13 residues. In germline, CDR1 is KGHSH, CDR2 LQKENI. DNA for the CDR3: TGTGCCAGCTCACCTAATTTTGGAGAGACCCAGTACTTC. Translating it yields CASSPNFGETQYF.

This clone was counted between two and nine times. CDR3 sequence reads: CASSLQGINEKLFF. CDR3 in DNA: TGCGCCAGCAGCTTGCAGGGGATTAATGAAAAACTGTTTTTT. J is TRBJ1-4 and V is TRBV5-1; a weak D match, TRBD1 (6 bases). This CDR3 has 14 amino acids. With 1 base removed from V and 4 bases from J, the gap between germline ends came to 8 bases. CDR1 and CDR2 from the germline V gene are SGHRS and YFSETQ.

The chain has TRBV7-2 and TRBJ2-7, with 7 nucleotides matching TRBD1. CDR3 size: 11 residues. Unmatched junction bases numbered 8, after V lost 5 bases and J lost 13 bases. From germline, CDR1 is SGHTA and CDR2 FQGNSA. The CDR3 is CASSQTGQSYF. In DNA form, the CDR3 reads TGTGCCAGCAGCCAAACGGGACAGTCATACTTC.

This clone was found a few times. The J gene is TRBJ1-1, the V gene TRBV29-1, with D maybe TRBD1 (5 bases). Germline V lookup: CDR1 SQVTM, CDR2 ANQGSEA. V was pared by 7 bases and J by 0 bases, with 6 bases between. This CDR3 has 11 amino acids. The CDR3 loop reads CSGTMNTEAFF. The CDR3 DNA reads as TGCAGCGGGACAATGAACACTGAAGCTTTCTTT.

This clone was detected only once. V and J are TRBV4-2 and TRBJ2-1; 9 bases match TRBD2. V lost 6 bases, J lost 9 bases, and 9 bases stayed unmatched. The CDR3 sequence is 14 residues long. Germline CDR1 reads LGHNA; CDR2 reads YNFKEQ. DNA for the CDR3: TGTGCCAGCAGACCAGCGGGAGGAGAGGTTGAGCAGTTCTTC. Its protein product is CASRPAGGEVEQFF.

The chain is built from TRBV25-1 and TRBJ1-2; 8 positions match TRBD1. The V gene end was trimmed by 10 bases and the J gene end by 8 bases; junction bases not matched to a gene: 9. Germline lookup yields CDR1 MGHDK and CDR2 SYGVNS. The CDR3 consists of 12 residues. The chain's CDR3 is CAIGTGKGGYTF. The CDR3 DNA reads TGTGCCATCGGGACAGGAAAAGGGGGCTACACCTTC.

In this sample, this clone turned up a few times. This sequence joins TRBV7-9 and TRBJ2-1; 8 bases align to TRBD2. The CDR3 contains 15 residues. The J segment lost 4 bases and the V segment lost 1 base, leaving 3 bases of the junction unmatched. Germline V gives CDR1 SEHNR, CDR2 FQNEAQ (reference sequence). The CDR3 coding sequence is TGTGCCAGCAGCTTAGGACTAGCGAATTACAATGAGCAGTTCTTC. It is translated as CASSLGLANYNEQFF.

In DNA, the CDR3 is TGTGCCTGGAGTCGGCGGGGCGGGGAGCTGTTTTTT. Translation: CAWSRRGGELFF. The chain combines TRBV30 with TRBJ2-2; maybe TRBD2 (6 bases). Trimming stripped 2 bases from V and 7 bases from J, with 8 bases between. This CDR3 has 12 amino acids. Germline assignment: CDR1 GTSNPN and CDR2 SVGIG (reference sequence).

The CDR3 loop is CASSFGFFGNTIYF. CDR3 nucleotides: TGTGCCAGCAGCTTCGGTTTTTTTGGAAACACCATATATTTT. This chain connects TRBV7-9 to TRBJ1-3; D gene uncertain. The CDR3 has 14 amino acids. Trimming pared 3 bases from V and 3 bases from J, leaving 9 bases between. The germline V gene has CDR1 SEHNR and CDR2 FQNEAQ (reference sequence).

This chain uses TRBV5-1 with TRBJ1-2; D uncertain. This CDR3 has 12 amino acids. Between the trimmed V and J ends, which lost 0 bases and 6 bases, there was a span of 6 bases. The V gene's germline CDR1 is SGHRS and CDR2 YFSETQ. This CDR3 reads CASSLANDGYTF. The CDR3 bases are TGCGCCAGCAGCTTGGCCAACGATGGCTACACCTTC.

V is TRBV30 and J is TRBJ2-7; D not resolved. The ends were cut back, 0 bases at V and 5 bases at J, with 8 bases in the middle. CDR3 length: 12 residues. CDR1 GTSNPN and CDR2 SVGIG come from the germline V gene (reference sequence). This CDR3 is CAWSVLTNEQYF. As DNA, the CDR3 is TGTGCCTGGAGTGTACTTACCAACGAGCAGTACTTC.

This chain joins TRBV5-1 and TRBJ1-1; D is uncertain. There are 15 residues in the CDR3. The V and J ends lost 5 bases and 2 bases respectively, with 16 bases between them. The germline gives CDR1 SGHRS, CDR2 YFSETQ. The CDR3 here is CASRLGQPTNTEAFF. Written as DNA, the CDR3 is TGCGCCAGCAGGCTTGGGCAGCCTACAAACACTGAAGCTTTCTTT.

This chain uses TRBV7-8 with TRBJ1-2, with TRBD1 matching 9 bases. Germline V gives CDR1 SGHVS, CDR2 FQNEAQ. Trimming took 5 bases from V and 8 from J; bases not matched to a gene: 15. The CDR3 is made up of 16 amino acids. CDR3 region: CASSQHRDRDVGGYTF. The DNA for the CDR3 is TGTGCCAGCAGCCAACACCGGGACAGGGACGTCGGGGGCTACACCTTC.

The chain links TRBV5-1 to TRBJ2-6; TRBD2 matches at 7 bases. The trim removed 4 bases at V and 0 bases at J, leaving 7 bases unmatched. There are 17 residues in the CDR3. Looked up from germline, CDR1 is SGHRS and CDR2 is YFSETQ. The CDR3 nucleotides read TGCGCCAGCAGCCAATGGGAGGGTTACTCTGGGGCCAACGTCCTGACTTTC. Its translation is CASSQWEGYSGANVLTF.

The chain is built from TRBV4-1 and TRBJ1-1; D gene unclear. From germline, CDR1 is MGHRA and CDR2 YSYEKL. Trimming cost V 0 bases and J 8 bases, with 13 bases left between them. CDR3 length: 14 residues. CDR3 loop: CASSQDLYVTEAFF. In DNA, the CDR3 is TGCGCCAGCAGCCAAGATTTATACGTTACGGAAGCTTTCTTT.

The chain is built from TRBV7-6 and TRBJ2-7, with a tentative D call TRBD2 (5 bases). From germline, CDR1 is SGHVS and CDR2 FNYEAQ. CDR3 length: 13 amino acids. Trimming left V 5 bases short and J 2 bases short, with 10 bases between. The CDR3 DNA reads as TGTGCCAGCAGCCCCGGAGGCGCCTACGAGCAGTACTTC. Protein product: CASSPGGAYEQYF.

V gene TRBV6-1 combines with J gene TRBJ1-2; D perhaps matches TRBD1 (6 bases). The CDR3 loop spans 11 amino acids. CDR1 is MNHNS and CDR2 is SASEGT in the germline V gene. V lost 10 bases to trimming and J lost 5 bases, with 11 bases between them. In nucleotides, the CDR3 is TGTGCCATTGAACAGGGTTATGGCTACACCTTC. This sequence encodes CAIEQGYGYTF.